Shown below are 29 T cell receptor beta chains from a single sample sequenced in a study of T cells after yellow fever vaccination (dated by TCRdb to the late 2010s). What this sample's treatment or condition label stands for: live attenuated yellow fever vaccine strain. Receptor amplification or capture employed 5' RACE. Sequencing was carried out with an Illumina HiSeq 2500. TCRdb trimmed public reads at Q25 via fastp, called clones via MiXCR and kept in-frame beta chains. Each CDR3 protein gets just one entry, which takes the most common genes and DNA from the rows behind it. The table for this sample lists about 580,000 distinct CDR3 sequences; 17% of them were counted only once. Approximately 15% of the sample is held by the ten biggest clonotypes. The sample was PBMCs, taken around 5 days after the first yellow fever vaccination. Receptor source: a man younger than 35 who received the YFV17D yellow fever vaccine.

The J gene is TRBJ2-3, the V gene TRBV7-6; 11 bases are a match to TRBD2. The CDR3 is made up of 16 amino acids. Germline values: CDR1 SGHVS, CDR2 FNYEAQ. Trimming took 3 bases from V and 2 from J; bases not matched to a gene: 4. In DNA, the CDR3 is TGTGCCAGCAGCTTGATAGCGGGGGGGAACACAGATACGCAGTATTTT. This gives the protein CASSLIAGGNTDTQYF. Together with reference TRBV7-6 and TRBJ2-3, the CDR3 gives the full variable domain: GAGVSQSPRYKVTKRGQDVALRCDPISGHVSLYWYRQALGQGPEFLTYFNYEAQQDKSGLPNDRFSAERPEGSISTLTIQRTEQRDSAMYRCASSLIAGGNTDTQYFGPGTRLTVL.

The chain combines TRBV11-2 with TRBJ2-2; a possible D gene is TRBD1 (6 bases). Trimming stripped 2 bases from V and 5 bases from J, with 9 bases between. The CDR3 is made up of 14 amino acids. Germline CDR1 and CDR2: SGHAT and FQNNGV. The chain's CDR3 is CASSLPQGTGELFF. The CDR3, as DNA: TGTGCCAGCAGCTTACCACAGGGAACCGGGGAGCTGTTTTTT.

This clonotype was counted ten times or more. This rearrangement joins TRBV6-2 or TRBV6-3 to TRBJ2-1, with D perhaps matching TRBD2 (6 bases). The V and J ends lost 2 bases and 3 bases respectively, with 11 bases between them. The CDR3 totals 15 residues. Germline CDR1 MNHEY, CDR2 SVGEGT. This chain's CDR3 is CASSYGTPLYNEQFF. In nucleotides, the CDR3 is TGTGCCAGCAGTTACGGGACTCCCCTCTACAATGAGCAGTTCTTC.

As for this clonotype: Since a much larger clone is just one base distant, this may be a read error. The chain combines TRBV7-9 with TRBJ2-2, with D maybe TRBD2 (6 bases). The V gene's germline CDR1 is SEHNR and CDR2 FQNEAQ (reference sequence). The CDR3 contains 15 residues. The chain's CDR3 is CASSLSVGPTGGLFF. As DNA, the CDR3 is TGTGCCAGCAGCTTAAGCGTTGGCCCCACCGGGGGGCTGTTTTTT.

The rearrangement uses TRBV20-1 and TRBJ2-5; D might be TRBD1 or TRBD2, each matching 5 bases. The CDR3 spans 15 residues. Germline values: CDR1 DFQATT, CDR2 SNEGSKA (reference sequence). Trimming took off 4 bases at V and 1 base at J, with 16 bases between the two ends. The DNA of the CDR3 is TGCAGTGCTACGCCGGGTCGGGGCTCCCAAGAGACCCAGTACTTC. Translated, it gives CSATPGRGSQETQYF.

The chain has TRBV7-9 and TRBJ2-5; D is undetermined. The CDR3 has 14 residues. V dropped 5 bases and J dropped 5 bases, with 15 bases sitting between them. Germline assignment: CDR1 SEHNR and CDR2 FQNEAQ (reference sequence). The CDR3 here is CASSHMRPGETQYF. CDR3 nucleotide sequence: TGTGCCAGCAGCCATATGAGGCCTGGGGAGACCCAGTACTTC.

This clonotype was recorded a few times. The rearrangement links TRBV30 to TRBJ1-2; D remains unclear. This CDR3 spans 13 amino acids. In germline, CDR1 is GTSNPN, CDR2 SVGIG (reference sequence). V lost 6 bases and J 4 bases, leaving 15 bases between the germline ends. The CDR3 nucleotides are TGTGCCTGCCTGCGGGAAGGCTCCTATGGCTACACCTTC. The encoded protein is CACLREGSYGYTF.

This clonotype has ten or more counts. V and J are TRBV5-5 and TRBJ2-3, with TRBD2 matching 9 bases. Germline-derived CDR1 and CDR2 are SGHKS and YYEKEE (reference sequence). With V trimmed by 0 bases and J by 7 bases, 12 bases remained unmatched. The CDR3 length is 17 residues. This CDR3 is CASSLGPGSGGSHTQYF. In nucleotides, the CDR3 is TGTGCCAGCAGCTTGGGGCCTGGCAGCGGGGGGTCCCATACGCAGTATTTT.

The genes are TRBV2 and TRBJ2-5; no definite D call. CDR3 length: 11 amino acids. With 7 bases removed from V and 4 bases from J, the gap between germline ends came to 7 bases. Germline V gene data show CDR1 as SNHLY and CDR2 as FYNNEI. DNA of the CDR3: TGTGCCAGCATTCTTACAGAGACCCAGTACTTC. Encoded protein: CASILTETQYF.

The V gene is TRBV20-1, the J gene TRBJ1-2, with D uncertain. The CDR3 sequence is 11 residues long. Germline V CDR1 and CDR2: DFQATT, SNEGSKA (reference sequence). The ends were cut back, 1 base at V and 3 bases at J, with 3 bases in the middle. As DNA, the CDR3 is TGCAGTGCTAGAGTTGACTATGGCTACACCTTC. Its translation is CSARVDYGYTF.

The sample holds a few counts of this clonotype. The CDR3: CASSQAPNDGLNYGYTF. Here the CDR3 DNA reads TGCGCCAGCAGCCAAGCCCCCAATGACGGACTAAACTATGGCTACACCTTC. The chain employs TRBV4-1 and TRBJ1-2; D gene unclear. This CDR3 contains 17 residues. Trimming cost V 1 base and J 2 bases, with 17 bases left between them. In germline, CDR1 is MGHRA, CDR2 YSYEKL.

This clonotype was observed a few times. J is TRBJ1-1 and V is TRBV18; D possibly corresponds to TRBD1 (5 bases). CDR1 KGHSH and CDR2 LQKENI come from the germline V gene. V was clipped by 4 bases and J by 1 base, with 16 bases between them. The CDR3 runs 16 residues. Written as DNA, the CDR3 is TGTGCCAGCTCACAACCGAACGGGGGGTGGAACACTGAAGCTTTCTTT. Encoded protein: CASSQPNGGWNTEAFF.

The rearrangement links TRBV5-1 to TRBJ2-3; D tentatively reads TRBD1 or TRBD2 (5 bases each). Per the germline V gene, CDR1 is SGHRS and CDR2 is YFSETQ. V was shortened by 1 base and J by 0 bases, with 15 bases between the two germline ends. The CDR3 consists of 17 residues. The CDR3 is CASSLSFGAASTDTQYF. CDR3 nucleotide sequence: TGCGCCAGCAGCTTGAGTTTCGGGGCAGCTAGCACAGATACGCAGTATTTT.

In its sample, this clonotype was seen a few times. CDR3 coding DNA: TGTGCCAGCACCCAGGGTGATCAGCCCCAGCATTTT. This sequence encodes CASTQGDQPQHF. This sequence joins TRBV12-3 or TRBV12-4 and TRBJ1-5; D possibly corresponds to TRBD1 (5 bases). This CDR3 is 12 amino acids long. Trimming took off 7 bases at V and 5 bases at J, with 9 bases between the two ends.

The chain is built from TRBV5-1 and TRBJ1-1, with D maybe TRBD1 (6 bases). CDR3 length equals 13 residues. V was pared by 4 bases and J by 8 bases, with 15 bases between. Germline CDR1 is SGHRS and CDR2 is YFSETQ. CDR3 region: CASSPQGRGEAFF. The CDR3 bases are TGCGCCAGCAGCCCACAGGGCCGAGGGGAAGCTTTCTTT.

This clonotype was observed a few times. The CDR3 nucleotides read TGTGCCAGCTCCCCGGACGTCAATCAGCCCCAGCATTTT. Translating it yields CASSPDVNQPQHF. J is TRBJ1-5 and V is TRBV18; D is ambiguous. In germline, CDR1 is KGHSH, CDR2 LQKENI. The CDR3 length is 13 residues. Trimming stripped 6 bases from V and 3 bases from J, with 9 bases between.

The chain recombines TRBV6-2 or TRBV6-3 with TRBJ2-7; the D gene is possibly TRBD2 (6 bases). V was pared by 4 bases and J by 2 bases, with 15 bases between. CDR1 and CDR2 (germline): MNHEY, SVGEGT. This CDR3 region has 15 residues. CDR3 sequence (DNA): TGTGCCAGCAGTTCCTTAGCGGTAACCGCCTACGAGCAGTACGTC. It specifies CASSSLAVTAYEQYV.

This chain links TRBV5-1 with TRBJ1-2; 9 nucleotides line up with TRBD1. Trimming removed 4 bases from V and 4 bases from J; junction bases left unmatched: 14. Germline V gene data show CDR1 as SGHRS and CDR2 as YFSETQ. The CDR3 extends over 17 amino acids. CDR3 in DNA: TGCGCCAGCAGCCAGACGGGACAGGGAGGTGTAGGCTATGGCTACACCTTC. It specifies CASSQTGQGGVGYGYTF.

The sample holds a few counts of this clonotype. The J gene is TRBJ1-1, the V gene TRBV7-2; D is ambiguous. V was trimmed by 1 base and J by 8 bases, leaving 8 bases between them. The germline V gene has CDR1 SGHTA and CDR2 FQGNSA. CDR3 length: 12 amino acids. In DNA, the CDR3 is TGTGCCAGCAGCTTAGGCGAGATAGAAGCTTTCTTT. It is translated as CASSLGEIEAFF. The entire variable domain, with the rest obtained from reference TRBV7-2 and TRBJ1-1, is as follows: GAGVSQSPSNKVTEKGKDVELRCDPISGHTALYWYRQSLGQGLEFLIYFQGNSAPDKSGLPSDRFSAERTGGSVSTLTIQRTQQEDSAVYLCASSLGEIEAFFGQGTRLTVV.

The chain's CDR3 is CATTGASYNSPLHF. The CDR3 DNA reads TGTGCCACTACAGGCGCCTCTTATAATTCACCCCTCCACTTT. The V call is TRBV10-3, the J call TRBJ1-6; D may be TRBD1 (5 bases). The V end was cut by 10 bases, the J end by 4 bases, with 14 bases between. The CDR3 runs 14 residues. Germline V gives CDR1 ENHRY, CDR2 SYGVKD.

CDR3 amino acids: CASTHGEYQETQYF. The CDR3 nucleotides read TGTGCCAGCACCCACGGGGAATACCAAGAGACCCAGTACTTC. The rearrangement uses TRBV5-4 and TRBJ2-5; D is perhaps TRBD2 (5 bases). The CDR3 covers 14 residues. V lost 6 bases, J lost 0 bases, and 12 bases lay in between. Germline V gives CDR1 SGHNT, CDR2 YYREEE (reference sequence).

There are a few counts of this clonotype. The chain couples TRBV10-2 to TRBJ1-2; possible D gene TRBD1, 6 bases. This CDR3 has 13 residues. Trimming removed 3 bases at V and 8 bases at J, with 13 bases between. CDR1 is WSHSY, CDR2 SAAADI, per germline. The DNA of the CDR3 is TGCGCCAGCAGTGAATCGGGGGCCCGGGGCTACACCTTC. Amino acids: CASSESGARGYTF.

There are many counts of this clonotype. This chain links TRBV19 with TRBJ1-1; no firm D call. CDR1 and CDR2 (germline): LNHDA, SQIVND (reference sequence). The CDR3 has 8 amino acids. The V gene lost 4 bases and the J gene lost 9 bases, with 0 bases spanning the gap. DNA for the CDR3: TGTGCCAGTAGTAAAGCTTTCTTT. Encoded protein: CASSKAFF.

This chain joins TRBV20-1 and TRBJ2-1, with D perhaps TRBD1 (6 bases). Germline lookup yields CDR1 DFQATT and CDR2 SNEGSKA (reference sequence). CDR3 length: 15 residues. Trimming shortened V by 4 bases and J by 2 bases, and 15 bases separated the two germline ends. The CDR3 DNA reads TGCAGTGCTACGCGTACAGGGCACCCCTACAATGAGCAGTTCTTC. Amino acid sequence: CSATRTGHPYNEQFF.

This clonotype was seen a few times. The V and J genes are TRBV29-1 and TRBJ1-1, with a weak D call TRBD1 (6 bases). V lost 5 bases and J 1 base, leaving 17 bases between the germline ends. CDR3 length: 15 residues. Per germline, CDR1 SQVTM and CDR2 ANQGSEA. CDR3 nucleotide sequence: TGCAGCGTTCGGTTCGTGAGGACAGAGAACACTGAAGCTTTCTTT. It encodes CSVRFVRTENTEAFF.

This clonotype was seen a few times. The V call is TRBV2, the J call TRBJ2-5; D is unresolved. CDR1 and CDR2 from the germline V gene are SNHLY and FYNNEI. The CDR3 is 13 residues long. Trimming left V 7 bases short and J 0 bases short, with 9 bases between. The CDR3 DNA is TGTGCCAGCATTGCCGAGAACCAAGAGACCCAGTACTTC. Its translation: CASIAENQETQYF.

There are a few counts of this clonotype. The chain has TRBV7-6 and TRBJ2-5; D is possibly TRBD1 or TRBD2 (5 bases each). V was shortened by 6 bases and J by 2 bases, with 16 bases between the two germline ends. This CDR3 has 15 residues. The V gene's germline CDR1 is SGHVS and CDR2 FNYEAQ. Here the CDR3 reads CASSLVGETQETQYF. The CDR3 DNA reads as TGTGCCAGCAGTCTTGTGGGGGAGACGCAAGAGACCCAGTACTTC.

The table lists this clonotype with a few counts. The rearrangement joins TRBV20-1 to TRBJ1-3; D call uncertain. V lost 6 bases, J lost 2 bases, and 17 bases lay in between. Per the germline V gene, CDR1 is DFQATT and CDR2 is SNEGSKA (reference sequence). The CDR3 extends over 15 amino acids. CDR3 bases: TGCAGTGCCCCAGACTCACTCGGCACTGGAAACACCATATATTTT. Amino acids: CSAPDSLGTGNTIYF.

Here the CDR3 DNA reads TGTGCCAGCAGCGTAGTCGGGGGGGTCAATGAGCAGTTCTTC. It specifies CASSVVGGVNEQFF. This chain joins TRBV9 and TRBJ2-1, with 8 bases aligning to TRBD2. Germline CDR1 and CDR2: SGDLS and YYNGEE. J gave up 6 bases and V 0 bases, and 2 bases lay outside the gene matches. The CDR3 runs to 14 residues. The full variable domain, in which reference TRBV9 and TRBJ2-1 provide the parts outside the CDR3, is DSGVTQTPKHLITATGQRVTLRCSPRSGDLSVYWYQQSLDQGLQFLIQYYNGEERAKGNILERFSAQQFPDLHSELNLSSLELGDSALYFCASSVVGGVNEQFFGPGTRLTVL.